This T cell receptor (beta chain) comes out of a study of cytomegalovirus exposure and HLA in healthy donors. The study, taken as a whole, reports: A later analysis associated 16,951 TCR beta sequences with HLA alleles at a 0.05 false discovery rate.

In the PCR, 60 Vbeta and 13 Jbeta primers were used. Profiled with immunoSEQ multiplex PCR; TCRdb holds only in-frame clones, not every one. The table includes some 200,000 clones, around four fifths detected once. In this sample, this clone turned up once. What it binds is unknown. V was cut by 1 base and J by 6 bases, with 8 bases left in between. The germline gives CDR1 GTSNPN, CDR2 SVGIG (reference sequence). The CDR3 consists of 12 residues. All the people who gave samples were healthy bone marrow donors. V gene TRBV30 combines with J gene TRBJ2-3; D unresolved. This clonotype was sampled from a boy aged 2 to 10 in good health and CMV-seronegative. The sequenced material came from PBMCs. The CDR3, as DNA: TGTGCCTGGAGTGCCAGTACGGATACGCAGTATTTT. It is translated as CAWSASTDTQYF. The full variable domain, completed using reference TRBV30 and TRBJ2-3, is SQTIHQWPATLVQPVGSPLSLECTVEGTSNPNLYWYRQAAGRGLQLLFYSVGIGQISSEVPQNLSASRPQDRQFILSSKKLLLSDSGFYLCAWSASTDTQYFGPGTRLTVL.